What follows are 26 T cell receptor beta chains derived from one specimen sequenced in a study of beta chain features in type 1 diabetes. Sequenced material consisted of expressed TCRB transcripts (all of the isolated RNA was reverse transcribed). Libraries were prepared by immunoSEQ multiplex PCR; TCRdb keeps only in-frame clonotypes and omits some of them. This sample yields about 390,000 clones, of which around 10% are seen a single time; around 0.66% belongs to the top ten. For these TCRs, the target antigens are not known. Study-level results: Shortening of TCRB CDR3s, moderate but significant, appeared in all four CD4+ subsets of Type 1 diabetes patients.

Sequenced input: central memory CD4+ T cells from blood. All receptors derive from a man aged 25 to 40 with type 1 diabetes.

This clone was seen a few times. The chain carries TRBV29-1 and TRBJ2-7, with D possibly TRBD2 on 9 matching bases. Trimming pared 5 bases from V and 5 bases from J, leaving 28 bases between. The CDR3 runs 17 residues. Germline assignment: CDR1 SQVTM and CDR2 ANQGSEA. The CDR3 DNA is TGCAGCGTTCAGTCAGGGGGCGCAGGAGCGGGAGGCGACGAGCAGTACTTC. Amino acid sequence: CSVQSGGAGAGGDEQYF.

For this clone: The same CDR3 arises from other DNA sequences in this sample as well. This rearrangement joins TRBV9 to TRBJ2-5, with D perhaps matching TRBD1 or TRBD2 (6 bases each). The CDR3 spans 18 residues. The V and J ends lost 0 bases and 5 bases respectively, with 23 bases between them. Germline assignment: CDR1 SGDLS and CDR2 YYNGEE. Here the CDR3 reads CASSVARTARGGGETQYF. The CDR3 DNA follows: TGTGCCAGCAGCGTAGCTCGGACCGCCCGAGGAGGGGGGGAGACCCAGTACTTC.

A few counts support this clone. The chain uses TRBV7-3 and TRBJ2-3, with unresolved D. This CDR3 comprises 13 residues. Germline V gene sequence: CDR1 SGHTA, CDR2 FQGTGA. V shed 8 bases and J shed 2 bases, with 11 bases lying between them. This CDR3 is CASSLWDTDTQYF. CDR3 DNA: TGTGCCAGCTCTTTGTGGGACACAGATACGCAGTATTTT.

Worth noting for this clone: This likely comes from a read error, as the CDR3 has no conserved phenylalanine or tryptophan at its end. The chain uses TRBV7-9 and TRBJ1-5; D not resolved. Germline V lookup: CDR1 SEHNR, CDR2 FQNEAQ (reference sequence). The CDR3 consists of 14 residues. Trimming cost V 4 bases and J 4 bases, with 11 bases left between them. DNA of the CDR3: TGTGCCAGCAGCTGGGCGGGGTTAAATCAGCCCCAGCATTTG. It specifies CASSWAGLNQPQHL.

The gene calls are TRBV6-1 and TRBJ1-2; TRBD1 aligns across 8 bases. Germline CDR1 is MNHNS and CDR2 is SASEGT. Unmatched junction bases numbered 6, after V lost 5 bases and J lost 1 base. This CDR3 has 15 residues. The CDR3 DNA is TGTGCCAGCAGTCTGACAGGGGTTAATAACTATGGCTACACCTTC. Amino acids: CASSLTGVNNYGYTF.

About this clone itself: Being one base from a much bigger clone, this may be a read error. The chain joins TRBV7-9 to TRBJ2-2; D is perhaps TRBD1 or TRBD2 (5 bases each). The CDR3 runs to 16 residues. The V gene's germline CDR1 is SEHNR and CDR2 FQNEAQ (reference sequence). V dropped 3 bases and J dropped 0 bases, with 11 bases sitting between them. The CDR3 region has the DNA TGTGCCAGCAGCTTGCACGGGACCCCGAACACCGGGGAGCTGTTTTTT. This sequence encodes CASSLHGTPNTGELFF.

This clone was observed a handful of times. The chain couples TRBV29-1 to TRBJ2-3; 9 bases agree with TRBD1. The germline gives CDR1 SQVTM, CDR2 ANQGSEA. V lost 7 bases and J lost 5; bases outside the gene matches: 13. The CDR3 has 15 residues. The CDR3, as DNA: TGCAGCGCCGATATCCCCGGGACAGGGAAAGATACGCAGTATTTT. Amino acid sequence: CSADIPGTGKDTQYF.

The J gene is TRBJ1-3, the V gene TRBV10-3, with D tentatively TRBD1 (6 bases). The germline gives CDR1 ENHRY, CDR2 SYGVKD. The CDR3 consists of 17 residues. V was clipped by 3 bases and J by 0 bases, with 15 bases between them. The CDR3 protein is CAISDQQGSVSGNTIYF. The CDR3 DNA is TGTGCCATCAGTGACCAACAGGGCAGCGTCTCTGGAAACACCATATATTTT.

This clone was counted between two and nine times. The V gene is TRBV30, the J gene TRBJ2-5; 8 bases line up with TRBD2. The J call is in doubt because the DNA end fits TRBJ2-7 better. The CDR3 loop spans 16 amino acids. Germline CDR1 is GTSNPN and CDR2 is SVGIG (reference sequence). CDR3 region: CAWSVRYSGASYEQYF. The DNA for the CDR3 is TGTGCCTGGAGTGTACGATATAGCGGGGCCTCCTACGAGCAGTACTTC.

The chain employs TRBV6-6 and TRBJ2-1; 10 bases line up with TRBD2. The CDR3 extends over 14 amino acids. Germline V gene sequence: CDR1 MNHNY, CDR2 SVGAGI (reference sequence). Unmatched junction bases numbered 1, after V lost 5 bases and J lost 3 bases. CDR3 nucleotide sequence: TGTGCCAGCAGTCTAGCGGGAGTCTACAATGAGCAGTTCTTC. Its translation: CASSLAGVYNEQFF.

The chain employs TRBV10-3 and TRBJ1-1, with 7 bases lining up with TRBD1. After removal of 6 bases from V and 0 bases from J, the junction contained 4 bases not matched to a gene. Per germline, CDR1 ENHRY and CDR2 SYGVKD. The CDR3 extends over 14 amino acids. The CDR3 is CAISYGQVNTEAFF. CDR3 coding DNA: TGTGCCATCAGCTACGGACAGGTGAACACTGAAGCTTTCTTT.

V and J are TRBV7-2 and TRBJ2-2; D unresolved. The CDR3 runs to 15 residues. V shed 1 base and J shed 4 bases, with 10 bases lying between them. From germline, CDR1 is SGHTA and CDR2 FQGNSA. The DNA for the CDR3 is TGTGCCAGCAGCTTAGGGTCACCCGTCACCGGGGAGCTGTTTTTT. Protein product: CASSLGSPVTGELFF.

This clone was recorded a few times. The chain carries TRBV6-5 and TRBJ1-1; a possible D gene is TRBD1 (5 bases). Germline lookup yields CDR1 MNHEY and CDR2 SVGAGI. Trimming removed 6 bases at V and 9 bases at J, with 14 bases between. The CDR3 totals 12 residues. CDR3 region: CASSPGTSQAFF. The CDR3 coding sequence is TGTGCCAGCAGCCCCGGGACCTCTCAAGCTTTCTTT.

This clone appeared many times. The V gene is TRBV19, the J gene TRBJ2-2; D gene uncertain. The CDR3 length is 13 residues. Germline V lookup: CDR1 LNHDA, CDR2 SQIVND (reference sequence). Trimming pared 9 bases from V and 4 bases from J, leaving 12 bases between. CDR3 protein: CASRAASTGELFF. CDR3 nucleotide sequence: TGTGCCAGCCGGGCCGCCTCCACCGGGGAGCTGTTTTTT.

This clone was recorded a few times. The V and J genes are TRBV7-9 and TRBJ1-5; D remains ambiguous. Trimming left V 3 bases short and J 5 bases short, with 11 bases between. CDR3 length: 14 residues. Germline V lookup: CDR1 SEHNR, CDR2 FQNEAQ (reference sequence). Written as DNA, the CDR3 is TGTGCCAGCAGCTTCTCCGGAAGCGATCAGCCCCAGCATTTT. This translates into CASSFSGSDQPQHF.

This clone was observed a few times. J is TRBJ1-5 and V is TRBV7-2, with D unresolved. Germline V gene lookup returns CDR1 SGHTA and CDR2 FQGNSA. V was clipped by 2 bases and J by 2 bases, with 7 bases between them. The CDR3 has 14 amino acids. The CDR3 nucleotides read TGTGCCAGCAGCTTAACTATCGGCAATCAGCCCCAGCATTTT. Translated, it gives CASSLTIGNQPQHF.

The CDR3 DNA reads TGTGCCAGCAGGATCGGGAGAGCCACAGATACGCAGTATTTT. Its protein product is CASRIGRATDTQYF. The V gene is TRBV6-6, the J gene TRBJ2-3; D is perhaps TRBD2 (6 bases). Germline CDR1 and CDR2: MNHNY and SVGAGI (reference sequence). Trimming cost V 6 bases and J 2 bases, with 12 bases left between them. This CDR3 has 14 residues.

The CDR3 loop reads CASSYGGQGDSQPQHF. The DNA for the CDR3 is TGTGCCAGCAGTTACGGAGGTCAGGGGGATAGTCAGCCCCAGCATTTT. This chain uses TRBV28 with TRBJ1-5; 7 bases map to TRBD1. Trimming at V came to 4 bases and at J to 6 bases, leaving 12 bases not matched to a gene. In germline, CDR1 is MDHEN, CDR2 SYDVKM. The CDR3 length is 16 residues.

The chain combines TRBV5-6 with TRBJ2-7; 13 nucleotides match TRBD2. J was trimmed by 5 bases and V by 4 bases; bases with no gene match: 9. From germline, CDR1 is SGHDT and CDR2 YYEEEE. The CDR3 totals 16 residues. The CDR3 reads CASSQRLAGGIDEQYF. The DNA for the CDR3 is TGTGCCAGCAGCCAGAGACTAGCGGGAGGTATCGACGAGCAGTACTTC.

This chain's CDR3 is CASSPGRSLREDLAKNIQYF. The CDR3 DNA sequence: TGTGCCAGCTCACCAGGCCGGTCTCTGCGGGAGGATCTAGCCAAAAACATTCAGTACTTC. This chain uses TRBV18 with TRBJ2-4, with TRBD2 matching over 8 bases. CDR3 length equals 20 residues. The germline CDR1 and CDR2 sequences are KGHSH and LQKENI. Trimming at V came to 2 bases and at J to 0 bases, leaving 15 bases not matched to a gene.

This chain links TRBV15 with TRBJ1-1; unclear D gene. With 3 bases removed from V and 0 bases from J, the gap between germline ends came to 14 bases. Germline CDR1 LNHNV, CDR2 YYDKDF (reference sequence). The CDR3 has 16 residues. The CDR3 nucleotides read TGTGCCACCAGCAGCGGATTCCGGGCTGTGAACACTGAAGCTTTCTTT. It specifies CATSSGFRAVNTEAFF. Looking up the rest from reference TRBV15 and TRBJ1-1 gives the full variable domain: DAMVIQNPRYQVTQFGKPVTLSCSQTLNHNVMYWYQQKSSQAPKLLFHYYDKDFNNEADTPDNFQSRRPNTSFCFLDIRSPGLGDTAMYLCATSSGFRAVNTEAFFGQGTRLTVV.

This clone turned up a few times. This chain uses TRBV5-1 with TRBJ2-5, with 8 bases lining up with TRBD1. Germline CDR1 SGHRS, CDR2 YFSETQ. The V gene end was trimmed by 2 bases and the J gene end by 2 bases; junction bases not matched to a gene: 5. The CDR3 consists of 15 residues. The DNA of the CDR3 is TGCGCCAGCAGCTTAGGGGACAGGAGTCAAGAGACCCAGTACTTC. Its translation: CASSLGDRSQETQYF.

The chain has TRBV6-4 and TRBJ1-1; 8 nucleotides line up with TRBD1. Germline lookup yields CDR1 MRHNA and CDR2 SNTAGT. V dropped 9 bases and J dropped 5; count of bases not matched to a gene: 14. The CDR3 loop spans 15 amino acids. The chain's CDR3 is CASRGADRDGTEAFF. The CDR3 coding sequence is TGTGCCAGTCGCGGCGCGGACAGGGACGGAACTGAAGCTTTCTTT.

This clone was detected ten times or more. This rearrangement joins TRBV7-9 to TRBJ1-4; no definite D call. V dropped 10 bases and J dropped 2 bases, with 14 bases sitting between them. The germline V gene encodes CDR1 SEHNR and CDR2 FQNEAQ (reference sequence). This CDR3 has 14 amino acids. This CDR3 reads CATHTAGTNEKLFF. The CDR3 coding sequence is TGTGCCACTCACACCGCGGGTACTAATGAAAAACTGTTTTTT.

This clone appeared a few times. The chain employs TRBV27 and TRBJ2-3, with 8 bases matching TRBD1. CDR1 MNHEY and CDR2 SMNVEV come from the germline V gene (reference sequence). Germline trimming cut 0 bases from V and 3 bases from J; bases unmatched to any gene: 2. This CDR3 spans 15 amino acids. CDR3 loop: CASSLSRQGTDTQYF. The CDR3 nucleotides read TGTGCCAGCAGTTTATCTCGACAGGGGACAGATACGCAGTATTTT.

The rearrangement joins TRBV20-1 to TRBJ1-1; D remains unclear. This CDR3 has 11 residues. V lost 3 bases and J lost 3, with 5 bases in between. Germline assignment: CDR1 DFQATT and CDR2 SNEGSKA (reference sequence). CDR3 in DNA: TGCAGTGCTAGTTCGGACACTGAAGCTTTCTTT. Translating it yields CSASSDTEAFF.